A selection of T cell receptor beta chains follows, all from one sample in a study of T cell responses to AZD1222 COVID-19 vaccine. Sequencing was performed with immunoSEQ multiplex PCR; in TCRdb, only in-frame clones are kept and a portion is missing. This sample has some 85,000 clones, with roughly nine tenths found just once. The material was peripheral blood, obtained on day 0 of AZD1222 vaccination. The receptors stem from an adult in good health. CDR3s include the opening cysteine and the closing phenylalanine or tryptophan. Each record gives: CDR3 protein, CDR3 DNA, J gene, D gene, V gene, clone size. D genes are given only for firm matches. Rows give clone size only sometimes, using once, few, many, or a class for an expanded clone.

cdr3_aa: CASSSKGQGPDGNTIYF; cdr3_nt: TGTGCCAGCAGCTCCAAGGGGCAGGGGCCGGACGGAAACACCATATATTTT; j_call: TRBJ1-3; d_call: NA; v_call: TRBV5-4; clone_size: NA
cdr3_aa: CASSFRIRNTEAFF; cdr3_nt: TGTGCCAGCAGCTTCCGAATCCGGAACACTGAAGCTTTCTTT; j_call: TRBJ1-1; d_call: NA; v_call: TRBV7-2; clone_size: NA
cdr3_aa: CASGWGQGAFTEAFF; cdr3_nt: TGTGCCAGCGGATGGGGACAGGGGGCTTTCACTGAAGCTTTCTTT; j_call: TRBJ1-1; d_call: TRBD1; v_call: TRBV2; clone_size: NA
cdr3_aa: CASSPWGQAYNEQFF; cdr3_nt: TGTGCCAGCAGCCCGTGGGGGCAGGCCTACAATGAGCAGTTCTTC; j_call: TRBJ2-1; d_call: NA; v_call: TRBV9; clone_size: NA
cdr3_aa: CASRDRQGGNYEQYF; cdr3_nt: TGCGCCAGCCGTGACCGACAGGGGGGAAACTACGAGCAGTACTTC; j_call: TRBJ2-7; d_call: TRBD1; v_call: TRBV5-1; clone_size: NA
cdr3_aa: CASTTGQYNEKLFF; cdr3_nt: TGTGCCAGCACAACCGGGCAGTATAATGAAAAACTGTTTTTT; j_call: TRBJ1-4; d_call: NA; v_call: TRBV28; clone_size: NA
cdr3_aa: CASSGVQPHYGYTF; cdr3_nt: TGTGCCAGCAGTGGGGTACAACCGCACTATGGCTACACCTTC; j_call: TRBJ1-2; d_call: NA; v_call: TRBV2; clone_size: NA
cdr3_aa: CASSRDRGNTEAFF; cdr3_nt: TGTGCCAGCAGCCGTGACAGAGGTAACACTGAAGCTTTCTTT; j_call: TRBJ1-1; d_call: NA; v_call: TRBV6-5; clone_size: NA
cdr3_aa: CATINRVTEAFF; cdr3_nt: TGTGCCACCATAAACAGGGTCACTGAAGCTTTCTTT; j_call: TRBJ1-1; d_call: NA; v_call: TRBV28; clone_size: NA
cdr3_aa: CASSDLPRPDRHF; cdr3_nt: TGTGCCAGCAGTGATCTCCCGCGGCCGGACAGACATTTT; j_call: TRBJ1-5; d_call: NA; v_call: TRBV6-1; clone_size: NA
cdr3_aa: CASSIVGTGASYEQYF; cdr3_nt: TGTGCCAGTAGTATAGTCGGGACTGGAGCCTCCTACGAGCAGTACTTC; j_call: TRBJ2-7; d_call: NA; v_call: TRBV19; clone_size: NA
cdr3_aa: CASSQDLWTGKNYGYTF; cdr3_nt: TGTGCCAGCAGCCAAGATTTGTGGACAGGGAAGAACTATGGCTACACCTTC; j_call: TRBJ1-2; d_call: TRBD1; v_call: TRBV3-1/TRBV3-2; clone_size: NA
cdr3_aa: CASSFQGARGYTF; cdr3_nt: TGTGCCAGCAGTTTTCAGGGGGCGCGGGGCTACACCTTC; j_call: TRBJ1-2; d_call: TRBD1; v_call: TRBV12-3/TRBV12-4; clone_size: NA
cdr3_aa: CASSIGGSTDTQYF; cdr3_nt: TGTGCCAGTAGTATTGGAGGGTCCACAGATACGCAGTATTTT; j_call: TRBJ2-3; d_call: NA; v_call: TRBV19; clone_size: NA
cdr3_aa: CASRSGARGGYTF; cdr3_nt: TGTGCCAGCCGATCAGGAGCAAGGGGTGGCTACACCTTC; j_call: TRBJ1-2; d_call: NA; v_call: TRBV6-5; clone_size: NA
cdr3_aa: CASSAGLAGARPDTQYF; cdr3_nt: TGTGCCAGCAGCGCGGGTCTAGCGGGAGCTCGCCCAGATACGCAGTATTTT; j_call: TRBJ2-3; d_call: TRBD2; v_call: TRBV4-2; clone_size: NA
cdr3_aa: CASSEKLRSTDTQYF; cdr3_nt: TGTGCCAGCAGTGAAAAGTTGAGAAGCACAGATACGCAGTATTTT; j_call: TRBJ2-3; d_call: NA; v_call: TRBV2; clone_size: medium-sized
cdr3_aa: CASSLGGGPSGGAAYNEQFF; cdr3_nt: TGTGCCAGCAGCCTCGGAGGAGGTCCTAGCGGGGGGGCCGCCTACAATGAGCAGTTCTTC; j_call: TRBJ2-1; d_call: TRBD2; v_call: TRBV4-2; clone_size: NA
cdr3_aa: CASSLKTTSGPSGHSYEQYF; cdr3_nt: TGTGCCAGCAGCTTAAAAACGACTAGCGGCCCAAGCGGTCACTCCTACGAGCAGTACTTC; j_call: TRBJ2-7; d_call: TRBD2; v_call: TRBV7-8; clone_size: NA
cdr3_aa: CAWVFHPNTEAFF; cdr3_nt: TGTGCCTGGGTATTCCACCCTAACACTGAAGCTTTCTTT; j_call: TRBJ1-1; d_call: NA; v_call: TRBV30; clone_size: NA
cdr3_aa: CASRHYTSSGYNEQFF; cdr3_nt: TGTGCCAGCAGGCATTACACTTCCTCCGGGTACAATGAGCAGTTCTTC; j_call: TRBJ2-1; d_call: NA; v_call: TRBV28; clone_size: NA
cdr3_aa: CASSYRDNYGYTF; cdr3_nt: TGTGCCAGCAGCTACCGGGACAACTATGGCTACACCTTC; j_call: TRBJ1-2; d_call: NA; v_call: TRBV7-3; clone_size: once
cdr3_aa: CASSVRVRETQYF; cdr3_nt: TGTGCCAGCAGTGTGAGGGTGAGGGAGACCCAGTACTTC; j_call: TRBJ2-5; d_call: NA; v_call: TRBV12-3/TRBV12-4; clone_size: NA
cdr3_aa: CASSINPGSNTEAFF; cdr3_nt: TGTGCCAGTAGTATAAATCCAGGGTCGAACACTGAAGCTTTCTTT; j_call: TRBJ1-1; d_call: NA; v_call: TRBV19; clone_size: NA
cdr3_aa: CASSLVMGDTEAFF; cdr3_nt: TGTGCCAGCAGCCTCGTGATGGGGGACACTGAAGCTTTCTTT; j_call: TRBJ1-1; d_call: NA; v_call: TRBV3-1/TRBV3-2; clone_size: NA
cdr3_aa: CASSGSGRNQPQHF; cdr3_nt: TGCGCCAGCAGCGGAAGCGGGAGGAATCAGCCCCAGCATTTT; j_call: TRBJ1-5; d_call: NA; v_call: TRBV4-1; clone_size: NA
cdr3_aa: CASSRYGSPEAFF; cdr3_nt: TGTGCCAGCAGCAGATACGGGAGTCCTGAAGCTTTCTTT; j_call: TRBJ1-1; d_call: NA; v_call: TRBV7-6; clone_size: NA
cdr3_aa: CASTPTGVFNEKLFF; cdr3_nt: TGTGCCAGCACCCCGACAGGGGTCTTTAATGAAAAACTGTTTTTT; j_call: TRBJ1-4; d_call: TRBD1; v_call: TRBV28; clone_size: NA
cdr3_aa: CAWRQVGGKLFF; cdr3_nt: TGTGCCTGGAGACAGGTCGGGGGAAAACTGTTTTTT; j_call: TRBJ1-4; d_call: NA; v_call: TRBV30; clone_size: NA
cdr3_aa: CASRGLTGGGTEAFF; cdr3_nt: TGTGCCAGCAGGGGACTTACAGGGGGTGGGACTGAAGCTTTCTTT; j_call: TRBJ1-1; d_call: TRBD1; v_call: TRBV28; clone_size: once
cdr3_aa: CSASRELAGGNEQFF; cdr3_nt: TGCAGTGCTAGTAGGGAGCTAGCGGGAGGAAATGAGCAGTTCTTC; j_call: TRBJ2-1; d_call: TRBD2; v_call: TRBV20-1; clone_size: NA
cdr3_aa: CASTTRDRSTDTQYF; cdr3_nt: TGTGCCAGCACTACGCGGGACAGAAGCACAGATACGCAGTATTTT; j_call: TRBJ2-3; d_call: NA; v_call: TRBV9; clone_size: NA
cdr3_aa: CATSDEQGRKLFF; cdr3_nt: TGTGCCACCAGTGATGAACAGGGGCGAAAACTGTTTTTT; j_call: TRBJ1-4; d_call: TRBD1; v_call: TRBV24-1; clone_size: NA
cdr3_aa: CASSRGPTGGQPQHF; cdr3_nt: TGTGCCAGCAGTAGGGGACCCACAGGAGGTCAGCCCCAGCATTTT; j_call: TRBJ1-5; d_call: NA; v_call: TRBV2; clone_size: once
cdr3_aa: CASSLASTVGQPQHF; cdr3_nt: TGTGCCAGCAGCTTAGCCTCGACTGTTGGACAGCCCCAGCATTTT; j_call: TRBJ1-5; d_call: NA; v_call: TRBV7-8; clone_size: NA
cdr3_aa: CASSLGLAVTGELFF; cdr3_nt: TGTGCCAGCAGCCTGGGACTAGCGGTGACCGGGGAGCTGTTTTTT; j_call: TRBJ2-2; d_call: TRBD2; v_call: TRBV13; clone_size: NA
cdr3_aa: CASSPRTGAGNQPQHF; cdr3_nt: TGTGCCAGCAGTCCTCGGACAGGGGCCGGCAATCAGCCCCAGCATTTT; j_call: TRBJ1-5; d_call: TRBD1; v_call: TRBV28; clone_size: NA
cdr3_aa: CASSLTGTEAFF; cdr3_nt: TGTGCCAGCAGCCTAACGGGCACTGAAGCTTTCTTT; j_call: TRBJ1-1; d_call: NA; v_call: TRBV11-2; clone_size: NA
cdr3_aa: CASSLVTWEATGELFF; cdr3_nt: TGCGCCAGCAGCCTCGTAACCTGGGAGGCCACCGGGGAGCTGTTTTTT; j_call: TRBJ2-2; d_call: NA; v_call: TRBV5-1; clone_size: NA
cdr3_aa: CASSLERGGWEQYF; cdr3_nt: TGTGCCAGCAGCTTAGAGAGGGGGGGTTGGGAGCAGTACTTC; j_call: TRBJ2-7; d_call: NA; v_call: TRBV7-2; clone_size: few
cdr3_aa: CASRAGGDVEQFF; cdr3_nt: TGTGCCAGTCGGGCGGGAGGAGACGTTGAGCAGTTCTTC; j_call: TRBJ2-1; d_call: TRBD2; v_call: TRBV6-4; clone_size: NA
cdr3_aa: CATSRDIGGHQEKLFF; cdr3_nt: TGTGCCACCAGCAGAGATATCGGCGGACACCAGGAAAAACTGTTTTTT; j_call: TRBJ1-4; d_call: NA; v_call: TRBV15; clone_size: NA
cdr3_aa: CASSIDRWGQPQHF; cdr3_nt: TGTGCCAGTAGTATAGATCGGTGGGGCCAGCCCCAGCATTTT; j_call: TRBJ1-5; d_call: NA; v_call: TRBV19; clone_size: NA
cdr3_aa: CASRGGRRGNTEAFF; cdr3_nt: TGTGCCAGCCGGGGGGGGCGTCGGGGGAACACTGAAGCTTTCTTT; j_call: TRBJ1-1; d_call: NA; v_call: TRBV27; clone_size: NA
cdr3_aa: CASSPGTPPVALHF; cdr3_nt: TGTGCCAGCAGCCCCGGGACCCCTCCCGTCGCCCTCCACTTT; j_call: TRBJ1-6; d_call: NA; v_call: TRBV28; clone_size: NA
cdr3_aa: CASSSQTGLSEKLFF; cdr3_nt: TGTGCCAGCAGCTCCCAGACAGGGTTAAGTGAAAAACTGTTTTTT; j_call: TRBJ1-4; d_call: TRBD1; v_call: TRBV7-2; clone_size: NA
cdr3_aa: CASSTVGGETQYF; cdr3_nt: TGTGCCAGCAGTACGGTTGGGGGAGAGACCCAGTACTTC; j_call: TRBJ2-5; d_call: NA; v_call: TRBV12-3/TRBV12-4; clone_size: NA
cdr3_aa: CASSYPGDRPEAFF; cdr3_nt: TGTGCCAGCAGTTACCCAGGGGATCGCCCTGAAGCTTTCTTT; j_call: TRBJ1-1; d_call: NA; v_call: TRBV5-6; clone_size: NA
cdr3_aa: CASRRPGSYEQYF; cdr3_nt: TGTGCCAGCAGGCGACCCGGATCCTACGAGCAGTACTTC; j_call: TRBJ2-7; d_call: NA; v_call: TRBV11-2; clone_size: NA
cdr3_aa: CASSLGGAVEAFF; cdr3_nt: TGTGCCAGCAGTTTAGGGGGGGCAGTTGAAGCTTTCTTT; j_call: TRBJ1-1; d_call: NA; v_call: TRBV28; clone_size: NA
cdr3_aa: CASSWVGDGYTF; cdr3_nt: TGCGCCAGCAGCTGGGTAGGGGACGGCTACACCTTC; j_call: TRBJ1-2; d_call: NA; v_call: TRBV5-1; clone_size: NA
cdr3_aa: CASSLPTRATDTQYF; cdr3_nt: TGTGCCAGCAGTTTACCAACCCGGGCGACAGATACGCAGTATTTT; j_call: TRBJ2-3; d_call: NA; v_call: TRBV27; clone_size: NA
cdr3_aa: CASSEAPGTGNHEQFF; cdr3_nt: TGTGCCAGCAGTGAAGCCCCCGGGACAGGGAACCACGAGCAGTTCTTC; j_call: TRBJ2-1; d_call: TRBD1; v_call: TRBV2; clone_size: NA
cdr3_aa: CASSLNPNTGELFF; cdr3_nt: TGTGCCAGCAGCCTAAATCCGAACACCGGGGAGCTGTTTTTT; j_call: TRBJ2-2; d_call: NA; v_call: TRBV5-6; clone_size: NA
cdr3_aa: CASSPGGLDTEAFF; cdr3_nt: TGTGCCAGCAGTCCGGGGGGGCTGGACACTGAAGCTTTCTTT; j_call: TRBJ1-1; d_call: NA; v_call: TRBV25-1; clone_size: few
cdr3_aa: CASSQSSGGASWETQYF; cdr3_nt: TGTGCCAGCAGCCAATCTAGCGGGGGGGCGTCGTGGGAGACCCAGTACTTC; j_call: TRBJ2-5; d_call: TRBD2; v_call: TRBV4-2; clone_size: NA
cdr3_aa: CASSFLSGNYGYTF; cdr3_nt: TGTGCCAGCAGTTTCCTTTCGGGGAACTATGGCTACACCTTC; j_call: TRBJ1-2; d_call: NA; v_call: TRBV7-9; clone_size: NA
cdr3_aa: CASSEAGGPPGGYEQYF; cdr3_nt: TGTGCCAGCAGTGAAGCCGGGGGTCCACCCGGGGGTTACGAGCAGTACTTC; j_call: TRBJ2-7; d_call: NA; v_call: TRBV6-1; clone_size: NA
cdr3_aa: CASSQEGLGNGAATDTQYF; cdr3_nt: TGTGCCAGCAGCCAAGAAGGGTTAGGAAACGGGGCGGCCACAGATACGCAGTATTTT; j_call: TRBJ2-3; d_call: NA; v_call: TRBV3-1/TRBV3-2; clone_size: NA